A single sample is the source of the 14 T cell receptor beta chains below, sequenced in a study of T cell responses to AZD1222 COVID-19 vaccine (dated by TCRdb to about 2021). The sample's time point label is to be understood as: baseline before first vaccination. Library prep was done by the immunoSEQ multiplex PCR assay. This is the immuneACCESS table as TCRdb keeps it, with only in-frame sequences that have V and J called. A part of the clones is gone; compared with another copy, unresolved V genes explain less than half, and the rest is unexplained. The sample table holds 95,000 to 150,000 clones, of which 75% to 90% were seen once. Clones ranked in the top ten supply 3.1% of the sample. The sample here was peripheral blood, taken on day 0 of AZD1222 vaccination. The receptors come from an adult in good health.

The V and J genes are TRBV6-5 and TRBJ1-2; no clear D. CDR3 length: 15 residues. CDR1 is MNHEY, CDR2 SVGAGI, per germline. Between the trimmed V and J ends, which lost 5 bases and 3 bases, there was a span of 16 bases. The CDR3 sequence: CASSPTPRTYYGYTF. CDR3 nucleotides: TGTGCCAGCAGTCCAACCCCACGGACCTACTATGGCTACACCTTC.

Comment on this clone: Other DNA sequences from this sample encode an identical CDR3 as well. This chain links TRBV9 with TRBJ1-1; no clear D. The germline V and J ends were trimmed by 2 bases and 1 base, with 6 bases remaining between them. CDR1 is SGDLS and CDR2 is YYNGEE in the germline V gene. CDR3 length: 13 residues. The CDR3 nucleotides are TGTGCCAGCAGCGTTGAGGGGAACACTGAAGCTTTCTTT. Translated, it gives CASSVEGNTEAFF.

This clone has a handful of counts. J is TRBJ2-3 and V is TRBV9; 11 bases are shared with TRBD2. The germline V gene has CDR1 SGDLS and CDR2 YYNGEE. Losses at the gene ends were 1 base for V and 1 base for J; bases not matched to a gene: 5. This CDR3 has 17 residues. CDR3 amino acids: CASSVLAGGLRTDTQYF. The CDR3 coding sequence is TGTGCCAGCAGCGTACTAGCGGGAGGTCTCCGCACAGATACGCAGTATTTT.

The V and J genes are TRBV7-3 and TRBJ2-1, with 7 positions matching TRBD1. V trimming: 5 bases; J trimming: 5 bases; junction bases outside the gene matches: 12. Germline-derived CDR1 and CDR2 are SGHTA and FQGTGA. The length of the CDR3 is 16 residues. The CDR3 sequence is CASSPIGTASHNEQFF. The CDR3 nucleotides read TGTGCCAGCAGCCCGATAGGGACAGCGTCTCACAATGAGCAGTTCTTC.

The chain carries TRBV27 and TRBJ2-5, with D unclear. V lost 5 bases to trimming and J lost 4 bases, with 14 bases between them. The CDR3 loop spans 14 amino acids. Germline CDR1 MNHEY, CDR2 SMNVEV (reference sequence). The CDR3 sequence: CASSLTGPRETQYF. The CDR3 DNA sequence: TGTGCCAGCAGTCTCACCGGACCGAGAGAGACCCAGTACTTC.

The V call is TRBV20-1, the J call TRBJ1-1; 8 positions agree with TRBD1. The length of the CDR3 is 9 residues. V trimming: 8 bases; J trimming: 14 bases; junction bases outside the gene matches: 7. Per germline, CDR1 DFQATT and CDR2 SNEGSKA (reference sequence). Here the CDR3 reads CSSQQGEFF. The CDR3, as DNA: TGCAGTTCCCAACAGGGGGAGTTCTTT.

This clone was seen once. The rearrangement links TRBV5-1 to TRBJ2-2; 11 nucleotides align to TRBD2. This CDR3 has 17 amino acids. The trim removed 8 bases at V and 6 bases at J, leaving 15 bases unmatched. Per the germline V gene, CDR1 is SGHRS and CDR2 is YFSETQ. CDR3 bases: TGCGCCAGTAAAACCCCGGGACTAGCGGCCACACCCGGGGAGCTGTTTTTT. This sequence encodes CASKTPGLAATPGELFF.

This clone was seen once. The gene calls are TRBV7-2 and TRBJ1-2, with D unresolved. V was shortened by 2 bases and J by 2 bases, with 18 bases between the two germline ends. In germline, CDR1 is SGHTA, CDR2 FQGNSA. The CDR3 sequence is 17 residues long. Written as DNA, the CDR3 is TGTGCCAGCAGCTTATTCGGCCCACAACCCTCCAACTATGGCTACACCTTC. The encoded protein is CASSLFGPQPSNYGYTF. The entire variable domain, with the rest obtained from reference TRBV7-2 and TRBJ1-2, is as follows: GAGVSQSPSNKVTEKGKDVELRCDPISGHTALYWYRQSLGQGLEFLIYFQGNSAPDKSGLPSDRFSAERTGGSVSTLTIQRTQQEDSAVYLCASSLFGPQPSNYGYTFGSGTRLTVV.

CDR3 coding DNA: TGTGCCAGCAGCTACGGACAGGGTGGGGAGACCCAGTACTTC. Its translation is CASSYGQGGETQYF. This chain joins TRBV7-2 and TRBJ2-5, with TRBD1 identical over 8 bases. The junction had 6 bases not matched to a gene; V was cut back by 4 bases and J by 5 bases. In germline, CDR1 is SGHTA, CDR2 FQGNSA. The CDR3 length is 14 residues.

The V gene is TRBV6-5, the J gene TRBJ1-1, with D possibly being TRBD1 (5 bases). Trimming pared 8 bases from V and 3 bases from J, leaving 7 bases between. The CDR3 loop spans 11 amino acids. Germline CDR1 and CDR2: MNHEY and SVGAGI. CDR3 in amino acids: CASGGDTEAFF. For the CDR3, the DNA is TGTGCCAGCGGGGGGGACACTGAAGCTTTCTTT.

The V and J genes are TRBV15 and TRBJ2-1; D is uncertain. V gave up 0 bases and J gave up 9 bases, with 6 bases separating them. The length of the CDR3 is 12 residues. The germline V gene encodes CDR1 LNHNV and CDR2 YYDKDF (reference sequence). CDR3 loop: CATSRDPGEQFF. CDR3 DNA: TGTGCCACCAGCAGAGATCCGGGTGAGCAGTTCTTC.

The rearrangement links TRBV4-2 to TRBJ1-1; weak D call: TRBD1 (6 bases). Germline-derived CDR1 and CDR2 are LGHNA and YNFKEQ. The V and J ends lost 0 bases and 1 base respectively, with 18 bases between them. CDR3 length: 18 amino acids. The CDR3 reads CASSQDPYGAGENTEAFF. The CDR3 DNA reads TGTGCCAGCAGCCAAGATCCTTACGGGGCAGGGGAGAACACTGAAGCTTTCTTT.

CDR3: CASSLDQRGVLYEQYF. Written as DNA, the CDR3 is TGTGCCAGCAGCTTAGATCAGCGGGGGGTACTTTACGAGCAGTACTTC. This rearrangement joins TRBV7-2 to TRBJ2-7, with 9 bases that match TRBD2. Trimming cost V 1 base and J 4 bases; bases outside gene matches: 8. This CDR3 region has 16 residues. The V gene's germline CDR1 is SGHTA and CDR2 FQGNSA.

This clone was found a few times. V gene TRBV7-3 combines with J gene TRBJ2-1, with 8 bases matching TRBD1. The trim removed 5 bases at V and 5 bases at J, leaving 8 bases unmatched. The germline V gene has CDR1 SGHTA and CDR2 FQGTGA. The CDR3 is 15 amino acids. The CDR3 DNA sequence: TGTGCCAGCAGCCGGGCAGGGGGCGTTCACAATGAGCAGTTCTTC. Protein sequence: CASSRAGGVHNEQFF.